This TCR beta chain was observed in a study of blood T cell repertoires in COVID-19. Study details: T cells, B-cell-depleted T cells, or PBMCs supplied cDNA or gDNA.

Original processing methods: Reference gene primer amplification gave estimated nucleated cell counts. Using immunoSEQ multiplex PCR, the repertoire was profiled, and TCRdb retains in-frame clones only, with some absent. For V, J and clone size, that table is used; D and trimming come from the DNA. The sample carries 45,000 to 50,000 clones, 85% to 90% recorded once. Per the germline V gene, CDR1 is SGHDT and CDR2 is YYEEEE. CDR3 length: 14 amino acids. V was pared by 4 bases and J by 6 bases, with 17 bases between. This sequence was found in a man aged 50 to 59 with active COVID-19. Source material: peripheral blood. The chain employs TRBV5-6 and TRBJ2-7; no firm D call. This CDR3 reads CASSPFQISREQYF. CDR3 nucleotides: TGTGCCAGCAGCCCTTTCCAGATTTCCCGCGAGCAGTACTTC.